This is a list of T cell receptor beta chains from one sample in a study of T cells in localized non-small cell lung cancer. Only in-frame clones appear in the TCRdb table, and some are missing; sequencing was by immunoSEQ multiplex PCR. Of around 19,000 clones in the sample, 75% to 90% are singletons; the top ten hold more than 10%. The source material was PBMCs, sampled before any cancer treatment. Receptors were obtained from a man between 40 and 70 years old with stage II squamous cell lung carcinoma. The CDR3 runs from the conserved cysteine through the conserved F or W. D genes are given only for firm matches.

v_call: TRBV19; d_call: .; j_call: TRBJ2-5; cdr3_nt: TGTGCCAGTAGTATAGGATTAGTAGAGACCCAGTACTTC; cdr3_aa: CASSIGLVETQYF
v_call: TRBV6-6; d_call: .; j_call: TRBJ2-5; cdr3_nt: TGTGCCAGCAGTAATTCCCAGGGGTTCCAAGAGACCCAGTACTTC; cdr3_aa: CASSNSQGFQETQYF
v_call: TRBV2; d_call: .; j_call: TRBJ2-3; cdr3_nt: TGTGCCAGCAGTTTCCGGACCCGCGGGGAAGGAGATACGCAGTATTTT; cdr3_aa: CASSFRTRGEGDTQYF
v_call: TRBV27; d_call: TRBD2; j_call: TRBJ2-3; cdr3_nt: TGTGCCAGCAGTTTACAGACCTTTTCAGCGGGAGTTAAAGATACGCAGTATTTT; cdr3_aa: CASSLQTFSAGVKDTQYF
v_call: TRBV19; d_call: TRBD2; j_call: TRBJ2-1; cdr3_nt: TGTGCCAGTAGTATAGGGACGGGAGGTCACAATGAGCAGTTCTTC; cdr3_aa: CASSIGTGGHNEQFF
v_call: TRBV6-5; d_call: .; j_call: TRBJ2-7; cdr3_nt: TGTGCCAGCAGTCCGGGACTGACCACCTACGAGCAGTACTTC; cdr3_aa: CASSPGLTTYEQYF
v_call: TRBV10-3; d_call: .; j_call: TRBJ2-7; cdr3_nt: TGTGCCATTCGACACAGGCTCTCCTACGAGCAGTACTTC; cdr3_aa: CAIRHRLSYEQYF
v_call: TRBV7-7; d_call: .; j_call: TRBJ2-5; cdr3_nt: TGTGCTAGCAGCTTAGGGCGGGCCCCGGGCGAGACCCAGTACTTC; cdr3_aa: CASSLGRAPGETQYF
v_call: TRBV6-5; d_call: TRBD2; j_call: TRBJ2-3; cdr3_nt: TGTGCCAGCAGTTCTCTCGCGGGGGGGATTACAGATACGCAGTATTTT; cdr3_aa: CASSSLAGGITDTQYF
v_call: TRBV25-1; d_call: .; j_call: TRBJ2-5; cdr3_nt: TGTGCCAGCTCTGATGGGGGGGGCCCGTACCAAGAGACCCAGTACTTC; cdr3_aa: CASSDGGGPYQETQYF
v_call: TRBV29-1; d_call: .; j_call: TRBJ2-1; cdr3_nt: TGCAGCGCCGGGCGAGTTGGCAATGAGCAGTTCTTC; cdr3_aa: CSAGRVGNEQFF
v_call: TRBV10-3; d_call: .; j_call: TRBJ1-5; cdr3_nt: TGTGCCATCAGTGGGACCGAGGGGGTGGGTCAGCCCCAGCATTTT; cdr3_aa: CAISGTEGVGQPQHF
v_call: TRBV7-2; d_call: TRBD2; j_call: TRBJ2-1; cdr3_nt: TGTGCCAGCAGCTTAGCGAGGGGACTAGGAGACAATGAGCAGTTCTTC; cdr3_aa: CASSLARGLGDNEQFF
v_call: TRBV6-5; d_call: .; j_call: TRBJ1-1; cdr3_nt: TGTGCCAGCAGCACTCAATCAGGGACTGACACTGAAGCTTTCTTT; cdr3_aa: CASSTQSGTDTEAFF
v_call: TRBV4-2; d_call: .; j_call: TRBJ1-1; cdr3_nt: TGTGCCAGCAGCCAAGGGGAGGGGGTGGGCACTGAAGCTTTCTTT; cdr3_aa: CASSQGEGVGTEAFF
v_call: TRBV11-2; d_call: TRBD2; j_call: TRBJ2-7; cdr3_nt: TGTGCCAGCAGCTCTCCCGTGGGACTAGCGGGAGTAAACGAGCAGTACTTC; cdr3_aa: CASSSPVGLAGVNEQYF
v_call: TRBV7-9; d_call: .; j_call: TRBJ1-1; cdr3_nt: TGTGCCAGCAGCCCTTTTTCGACAGGAAACACTGAAGCTTTCTTT; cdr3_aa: CASSPFSTGNTEAFF
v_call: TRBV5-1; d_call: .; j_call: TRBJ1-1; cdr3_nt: TGCGCCAGCAGCTTGAACGGCCTGGTCACTGAAGCTTTCTTT; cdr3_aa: CASSLNGLVTEAFF
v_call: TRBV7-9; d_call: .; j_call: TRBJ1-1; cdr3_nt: TGTGCCAGCAGCTCCTCTCGAGTCCCCCGGAGCACTGAAGCTTTCTTT; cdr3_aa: CASSSSRVPRSTEAFF
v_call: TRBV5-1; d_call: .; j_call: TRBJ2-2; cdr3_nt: TGCGCCAGCAGCTTGCGGATGAACACCGGGGAGCTGTTTTTT; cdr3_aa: CASSLRMNTGELFF
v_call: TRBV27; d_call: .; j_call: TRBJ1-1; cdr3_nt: TGTGCCAGCAGTTATTGGGGGACATCCAGAAACACTGAAGCTTTCTTT; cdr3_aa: CASSYWGTSRNTEAFF
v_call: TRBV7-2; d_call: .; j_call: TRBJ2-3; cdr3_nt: TGTGCCAGCAGCCGCCTTTGGGCCGGGGGAGATACGCAGTATTTT; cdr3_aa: CASSRLWAGGDTQYF
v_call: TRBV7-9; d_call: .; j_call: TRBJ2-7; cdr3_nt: TGTGCCAGCAGCTTAGCTTCAGGGGGGGGCTACGAGCAGTACTTC; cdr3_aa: CASSLASGGGYEQYF
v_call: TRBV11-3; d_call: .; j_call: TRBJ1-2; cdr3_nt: TGTGCCAGCAGCCGGGGTGCGAACTATGGCTACACCTTC; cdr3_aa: CASSRGANYGYTF
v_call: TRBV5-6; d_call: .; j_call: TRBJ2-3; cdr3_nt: TGTGCCAGCAGCTTGGCCGGGTGGGCGGACTCCCCTTCAGATACGCAGTATTTT; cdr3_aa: CASSLAGWADSPSDTQYF
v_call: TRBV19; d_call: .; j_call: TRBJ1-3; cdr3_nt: TGTGCCAGTAGTATCTCCGGGACCCCTGGAAACACCATATATTTT; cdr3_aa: CASSISGTPGNTIYF